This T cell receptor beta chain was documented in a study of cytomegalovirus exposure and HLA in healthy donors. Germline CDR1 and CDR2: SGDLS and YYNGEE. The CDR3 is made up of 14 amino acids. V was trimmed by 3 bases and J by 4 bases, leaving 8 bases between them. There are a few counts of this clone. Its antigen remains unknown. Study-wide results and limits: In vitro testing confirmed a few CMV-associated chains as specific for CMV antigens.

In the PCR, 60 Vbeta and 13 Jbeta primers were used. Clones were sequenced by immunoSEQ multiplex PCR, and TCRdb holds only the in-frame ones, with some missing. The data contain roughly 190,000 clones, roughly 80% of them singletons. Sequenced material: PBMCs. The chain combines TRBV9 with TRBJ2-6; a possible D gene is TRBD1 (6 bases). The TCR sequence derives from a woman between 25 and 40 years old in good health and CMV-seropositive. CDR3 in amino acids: CASSAGVGANVLTF. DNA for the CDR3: TGTGCCAGCAGCGCAGGGGTCGGGGCCAACGTCCTGACTTTC.